These 30 T cell receptor beta chains were all obtained from the same sample, sequenced in a study of T cell responses to AZD1222 COVID-19 vaccine. Profiled with immunoSEQ multiplex PCR; TCRdb holds only in-frame clones, not every one. The sample records approximately 170,000 clones, more than 80% being singletons. The specimen comprised peripheral blood, sampled on day 0 of AZD1222 vaccination. The receptors here all came from an adult in good health.

This rearrangement joins TRBV11-2 to TRBJ2-2, with D perhaps TRBD1 (5 bases). CDR3 length: 18 amino acids. Germline V lookup: CDR1 SGHAT, CDR2 FQNNGV. The V gene lost 7 bases and the J gene lost 0 bases, with 21 bases spanning the gap. The CDR3 region is CASTRWQGWISNTGELFF. The CDR3 nucleotides are TGTGCCAGCACCAGATGGCAGGGCTGGATCTCGAACACCGGGGAGCTGTTTTTT. The variable domain in full, completed from reference TRBV11-2 and TRBJ2-2, reads EAGVAQSPRYKIIEKRQSVAFWCNPISGHATLYWYQQILGQGPKLLIQFQNNGVVDDSQLPKDRFSAERLKGVDSTLKIQPAKLEDSAVYLCASTRWQGWISNTGELFFGEGSRLTVL.

V gene TRBV14 combines with J gene TRBJ2-5; the D call may be TRBD1 or TRBD2 (5 bases each). V gave up 3 bases and J gave up 1 base, with 15 bases separating them. Germline-derived CDR1 and CDR2 are SGHDN and FVKESK. The CDR3 loop spans 16 amino acids. CDR3 in DNA: TGTGCCAGCAGCCACAGATACCGGGACCGCCAAGAGACCCAGTACTTC. Protein sequence: CASSHRYRDRQETQYF.

The chain couples TRBV6-2 or TRBV6-3 to TRBJ1-2; no clear D. Trimming took 2 bases from V and 4 from J, leaving 11 bases between them. CDR3 length: 14 amino acids. Germline-derived CDR1 and CDR2 are MNHEY and SVGEGT. The CDR3 here is CASSYALHTYGYTF. The CDR3 DNA reads as TGTGCCAGCAGTTACGCTCTACATACCTATGGCTACACCTTC.

The J gene is TRBJ1-2, the V gene TRBV5-6; D call uncertain. CDR3 length equals 16 residues. Germline-derived CDR1 and CDR2 are SGHDT and YYEEEE. Trimming left V 1 base short and J 1 base short, with 14 bases between. CDR3 DNA sequence: TGTGCCAGCAGCTTGCTAACCGGGTACCTTAACTATGGCTACACCTTC. Protein sequence: CASSLLTGYLNYGYTF.

The genes are TRBV5-6 and TRBJ1-5; no definite D call. The CDR3 is 13 amino acids. V shed 4 bases and J shed 4 bases, with 9 bases lying between them. Germline V gives CDR1 SGHDT, CDR2 YYEEEE. The CDR3 sequence is CASSLVSNQPQHF. Written as DNA, the CDR3 is TGTGCCAGCAGCCTTGTAAGTAATCAGCCCCAGCATTTT.

The CDR3 region has the DNA TGTGCCAGCAGCGCGGGTAACACAGATACGCAGTATTTT. This codes for CASSAGNTDTQYF. The chain employs TRBV9 and TRBJ2-3; the D is unclear. The CDR3 length is 13 residues. The V gene's germline CDR1 is SGDLS and CDR2 YYNGEE. With 3 bases removed from V and 2 bases from J, the gap between germline ends came to 7 bases.

The rearrangement links TRBV11-2 to TRBJ2-7; 11 bases line up with TRBD1. This CDR3 is 15 amino acids long. Germline lookup yields CDR1 SGHAT and CDR2 FQNNGV. With V trimmed by 5 bases and J by 9 bases, 12 bases remained unmatched. The CDR3 region is CASSAKKRDRGWQYV. The CDR3 DNA is TGTGCCAGCAGCGCGAAAAAAAGGGACAGGGGGTGGCAGTACGTC.

The chain couples TRBV14 to TRBJ2-2; no clear D gene. Trimming removed 2 bases at V and 1 base at J, with 14 bases between. The CDR3 totals 17 residues. CDR1 SGHDN and CDR2 FVKESK come from the germline V gene. CDR3 region: CASSQFFKGLNTGELFF. For the CDR3, the DNA is TGTGCCAGCAGCCAATTTTTTAAGGGTTTGAACACCGGGGAGCTGTTTTTT.

The chain employs TRBV27 and TRBJ1-2, with D uncertain. V was shortened by 1 base and J by 6 bases, with 12 bases between the two germline ends. The germline V gene has CDR1 MNHEY and CDR2 SMNVEV (reference sequence). This CDR3 spans 14 amino acids. CDR3 amino acids: CASSLFPPMDGYTF. As DNA, the CDR3 is TGTGCCAGCAGTTTATTTCCTCCAATGGATGGCTACACCTTC.

The CDR3 coding sequence is TGTGCCAGCAGTTTAGCGGGACAGGGCGAGCAGTACGTC. Protein product: CASSLAGQGEQYV. The genes are TRBV12-3 or TRBV12-4 and TRBJ2-7; 9 nucleotides align to TRBD1. The CDR3 runs to 13 residues. The V and J ends lost 0 bases and 6 bases, in that order; junction bases with no gene match: 0.

V is TRBV14 and J is TRBJ1-2, with TRBD1 identical over 8 bases. V lost 1 base and J lost 4; bases outside the gene matches: 5. This CDR3 region has 15 residues. Germline V gene lookup returns CDR1 SGHDN and CDR2 FVKESK. The CDR3: CASSQARGPSYGYTF. CDR3 DNA: TGTGCCAGCAGCCAAGCCAGGGGGCCGAGCTATGGCTACACCTTC.

The V and J genes are TRBV5-1 and TRBJ2-2, with D hard to call. The CDR3 consists of 15 residues. In germline, CDR1 is SGHRS, CDR2 YFSETQ. Between the trimmed V and J ends, which lost 0 bases and 1 base, there was a span of 7 bases. This CDR3 is CASSLAGRNTGELFF. The CDR3 bases are TGCGCCAGCAGCTTGGCCGGTCGGAACACCGGGGAGCTGTTTTTT.

As concerns this clone: At one end the junction does not follow the germline gene, possibly because of a read error. The rearrangement uses TRBV7-7 and TRBJ2-1, with no clear D. This CDR3 has 13 amino acids. Germline CDR1 SSHAT, CDR2 FNYEAQ (reference sequence). The CDR3 DNA follows: TGTGCTAGCAGCTTAAGGCTCCAGGCTGAGCAGTTCTTC. The encoded protein is CASSLRLQAEQFF.

This chain joins TRBV6-5 and TRBJ2-1; 8 bases align to TRBD1. The V gene's germline CDR1 is MNHEY and CDR2 SVGAGI. V was clipped by 4 bases and J by 3 bases; unmatched bases: 5. CDR3 length: 15 residues. CDR3 protein: CASSFGQGNYNEQFF. In DNA, the CDR3 is TGTGCCAGCAGTTTCGGACAGGGCAACTACAATGAGCAGTTCTTC.

The V gene is TRBV3-1 (or the pseudogene TRBV3-2), the J gene TRBJ2-5; TRBD2 might be the D (6 bases). This CDR3 comprises 15 residues. The germline V gene has CDR1 LGHDT and CDR2 YNNKEL (reference sequence). Deletions cut 0 bases from V and 1 base from J, with 9 bases between. This CDR3 reads CASSQDRSGQETQYF. The CDR3 DNA is TGTGCCAGCAGCCAAGATCGTAGCGGCCAAGAGACCCAGTACTTC.

This clone was observed once. The chain is built from TRBV6-5 and TRBJ1-6; 9 bases are shared with TRBD1. The V gene end was trimmed by 6 bases and the J gene end by 9 bases; junction bases not matched to a gene: 9. This CDR3 has 15 residues. CDR1 and CDR2 from the germline V gene are MNHEY and SVGAGI. The CDR3 here is CASSASDRGISPLHF. CDR3 sequence (DNA): TGTGCCAGCAGCGCCTCGGACAGGGGTATTTCACCCCTCCACTTT.

V and J are TRBV5-1 and TRBJ2-7, with TRBD1 as a possible D gene (5 bases). The length of the CDR3 is 15 residues. The V end was cut by 1 base, the J end by 2 bases, with 13 bases between. Germline loops: CDR1 SGHRS, CDR2 YFSETQ. Here the CDR3 DNA reads TGCGCCAGCAGCTTGACGATCGACAGAGCCTACGAGCAGTACTTC. It is translated as CASSLTIDRAYEQYF.

The chain is built from TRBV10-3 and TRBJ1-6; TRBD1 might be the D (5 bases). This CDR3 has 14 amino acids. Trimming left V 3 bases short and J 10 bases short, with 13 bases between. Germline V gene data show CDR1 as ENHRY and CDR2 as SYGVKD. This CDR3 is CAISERGQASPLHF. The CDR3 nucleotides are TGTGCCATCAGTGAAAGGGGTCAGGCCTCACCCCTCCACTTT.

This sequence joins TRBV21-1 and TRBJ2-2; the table's TRBD1 call for D was not verified on the DNA. TRBV21-1 is listed as a pseudogene. This CDR3 has 21 amino acids. This CDR3 reads CASSKVWWTGSRGKVTGELFF. The DNA for the CDR3 is TGTGCCAGCAGCAAAGTATGGTGGACAGGTTCCCGAGGGAAGGTCACCGGGGAGCTGTTTTTT.

V is TRBV6-5 and J is TRBJ1-2; D not resolved. Trimming pared 8 bases from V and 8 bases from J, leaving 9 bases between. The CDR3 is 10 amino acids. The V gene's germline CDR1 is MNHEY and CDR2 SVGAGI. CDR3 DNA: TGTGCCAGCCAGCTAGAGGGCTACACCTTC. Its protein is CASQLEGYTF.

The chain carries TRBV2 and TRBJ2-2, with a tentative D call TRBD1 (5 bases). V lost 4 bases and J lost 0, with 18 bases in between. Germline V gene sequence: CDR1 SNHLY, CDR2 FYNNEI. This CDR3 is built from 18 residues. The CDR3 nucleotides read TGTGCCAGCAGTGTTCTTCCGACAGCCCCCACGAACACCGGGGAGCTGTTTTTT. Amino acid sequence: CASSVLPTAPTNTGELFF.

The rearrangement joins TRBV9 to TRBJ2-1; D uncertain. Per the germline V gene, CDR1 is SGDLS and CDR2 is YYNGEE. V lost 3 bases and J 0 bases, leaving 13 bases between the germline ends. The CDR3 consists of 16 residues. CDR3 in amino acids: CASSGGIPRSYNEQFF. DNA for the CDR3: TGTGCCAGCAGCGGGGGAATCCCTCGCTCCTACAATGAGCAGTTCTTC.

The genes are TRBV6-2 or TRBV6-3 and TRBJ2-3, with 7 bases matching TRBD1. Per germline, CDR1 MNHEY and CDR2 SVGEGT. The length of the CDR3 is 15 residues. V shed 6 bases, J shed 2 bases, and the junction held 8 bases outside the gene matches. Written as DNA, the CDR3 is TGTGCCAGCAGCTCCCCGGGACAGCACACAGATACGCAGTATTTT. Translating gives CASSSPGQHTDTQYF.

This chain joins TRBV4-3 and TRBJ1-6, with 8 nucleotides matching TRBD1. The CDR3 length is 17 residues. Germline trimming cut 3 bases from V and 8 bases from J; bases unmatched to any gene: 12. From germline, CDR1 is LGHNA and CDR2 YSLEER. CDR3 loop: CASSHLSGGQGDSPLHF. CDR3 coding DNA: TGCGCCAGCAGCCACCTATCCGGAGGACAGGGTGATTCACCCCTCCACTTT.

This clone was recorded only once. The chain links TRBV6-2 or TRBV6-3 to TRBJ2-3, with D perhaps TRBD1 or TRBD2 (5 bases each). CDR3 length: 12 amino acids. Germline CDR1 and CDR2: MNHEY and SVGEGT. V lost 4 bases and J 11 bases, leaving 13 bases between the germline ends. Here the CDR3 reads CASSFREGKQYF. The CDR3 DNA sequence: TGTGCCAGCAGTTTCAGAGAGGGGAAGCAGTATTTT.

The chain uses TRBV7-9 and TRBJ1-1; a possible D gene is TRBD1 (5 bases). V lost 4 bases and J 0 bases, leaving 9 bases between the germline ends. In germline, CDR1 is SEHNR, CDR2 FQNEAQ (reference sequence). The CDR3 contains 14 residues. The CDR3 spells CASSSTAMNTEAFF. CDR3 coding DNA: TGTGCCAGCAGCTCGACAGCGATGAACACTGAAGCTTTCTTT.

V usage is TRBV7-3 and J usage is TRBJ2-5; 8 bases align to TRBD1. This CDR3 spans 17 amino acids. Germline V lookup: CDR1 SGHTA, CDR2 FQGTGA. The V and J ends lost 2 bases and 5 bases, in that order; junction bases with no gene match: 13. The CDR3: CASSLDSGDRRFETQYF. The CDR3 bases are TGTGCCAGCAGCTTAGACTCTGGGGACAGGCGATTCGAGACCCAGTACTTC.

The V and J genes are TRBV4-2 and TRBJ1-3; no firm D call. The V end lost 4 bases, the J end lost 0 bases, and 16 bases lay between the germline ends. Germline V gene lookup returns CDR1 LGHNA and CDR2 YNFKEQ. The CDR3 is made up of 17 amino acids. CDR3 sequence reads: CASSPEALIRSGNTIYF. CDR3 nucleotide sequence: TGTGCCAGCAGCCCAGAGGCATTGATACGCTCTGGAAACACCATATATTTT.

This clone showed up just once. The genes are TRBV6-5 and TRBJ1-5; no clear D. Germline CDR1 reads MNHEY; CDR2 reads SVGAGI. This CDR3 comprises 15 residues. V shed 6 bases and J shed 0 bases, with 12 bases lying between them. DNA of the CDR3: TGTGCCAGCAGGAAGTTTGATGATAGCAATCAGCCCCAGCATTTT. Its translation: CASRKFDDSNQPQHF.

V and J are TRBV6-5 and TRBJ1-1, with D hard to call. From germline, CDR1 is MNHEY and CDR2 SVGAGI. The ends were cut back, 5 bases at V and 1 base at J, with 11 bases in the middle. The CDR3 has 14 residues. The CDR3 sequence is CASSPYGSNTEAFF. The DNA for the CDR3 is TGTGCCAGCAGTCCGTACGGATCGAACACTGAAGCTTTCTTT.